These 23 T cell receptor beta chains originate from one sample sequenced in a study of Ad26.COV2.S vaccination and SARS-CoV-2 variants. The treatment was: around 19 received Ad26.COV2.S at low or high dose, single or two shots; roughly five received placebo; per-sample allocation not given. On day 63 after the first injection, vaccine and placebo recipients gave samples. Method: immunoSEQ multiplex PCR; TCRdb's copy keeps in-frame clones and lacks some. The sample carries 400,000 to 450,000 clones, around 92% recorded once. The sequencing here drew on peripheral blood, taken in a trial of Ad26.COV2.S vaccine versus placebo. The receptors originated from a person aged 18-60 years who received the Ad26.COV2.S COVID-19 vaccine or a placebo.

This sequence joins TRBV6-5 and TRBJ2-1; TRBD2 agrees at 8 bases. The CDR3 extends over 15 amino acids. CDR1 is MNHEY, CDR2 SVGAGI, per germline. The V segment lost 2 bases and the J segment 7 bases; nucleotides outside the gene matches: 7. CDR3 in amino acids: CASSYQRGFQNEQFF. The CDR3 nucleotides are TGTGCCAGCAGTTACCAGCGGGGGTTTCAGAATGAGCAGTTCTTC.

The CDR3 protein is CARRYLRNGRPDTQYF. The CDR3 bases are TGTGCCAGAAGGTATTTGCGAAACGGGCGCCCAGATACGCAGTATTTT. The chain links TRBV5-3 to TRBJ2-3; the D is unclear. TRBV5-3 carries the ORF label, with uncertain function. V lost 5 bases and J lost 4, with 20 bases in between. The CDR3 extends over 16 amino acids.

A single count supports this clone. This chain links TRBV11-3 with TRBJ2-3, with D uncertain. This CDR3 has 14 residues. Germline CDR1 is SGHNT and CDR2 is YENEEA. Trimming removed 0 bases at V and 6 bases at J, with 10 bases between. In nucleotides, the CDR3 is TGTGCCAGCAGCTTAGAAGATACATCTGATACGCAGTATTTT. This encodes CASSLEDTSDTQYF.

The chain couples TRBV28 to TRBJ1-1, with 10 bases fitting TRBD1. The V segment lost 6 bases and the J segment 3 bases; nucleotides outside the gene matches: 10. CDR3 length: 16 amino acids. Germline loops: CDR1 MDHEN, CDR2 SYDVKM. CDR3 protein: CASRLRQGARDTEAFF. CDR3 nucleotides: TGTGCCAGCAGGCTTCGACAGGGGGCTCGGGACACTGAAGCTTTCTTT. Variable domain in full (rest from reference TRBV28 and TRBJ1-1): DVKVTQSSRYLVKRTGEKVFLECVQDMDHENMFWYRQDPGLGLRLIYFSYDVKMKEKGDIPEGYSVSREKKERFSLILESASTNQTSMYLCASRLRQGARDTEAFFGQGTRLTVV.

The chain has TRBV7-2 and TRBJ2-7; 8 bases line up with TRBD1. Trimming removed 5 bases from V and 1 base from J; junction bases left unmatched: 4. Per germline, CDR1 SGHTA and CDR2 FQGNSA. CDR3 length: 14 amino acids. DNA of the CDR3: TGTGCCAGCAGCACCCAGGGGGCATCCTACGAGCAGTACTTC. Translation: CASSTQGASYEQYF.

The CDR3 DNA reads as TGTGCCAGTCGGATCGGACAGATCGCAGGCAATCAGCCCCAGCATTTT. It is translated as CASRIGQIAGNQPQHF. This chain joins TRBV19 and TRBJ1-5, with D perhaps TRBD1 (6 bases). Per the germline V gene, CDR1 is LNHDA and CDR2 is SQIVND (reference sequence). CDR3 length: 16 residues. The ends were cut back, 8 bases at V and 2 bases at J, with 19 bases in the middle.

In the case of this clone: The same CDR3 can be traced to other DNA sequences in this sample. The chain carries TRBV9 and TRBJ2-5; TRBD2 matches at 13 bases. J was trimmed by 4 bases and V by 0 bases; bases with no gene match: 0. The CDR3 is made up of 15 amino acids. The germline V gene encodes CDR1 SGDLS and CDR2 YYNGEE. The CDR3, as DNA: TGTGCCAGCAGCGTAGGACTAGCGGGAGGAGAGACCCAGTACTTC. Its protein product is CASSVGLAGGETQYF.

The CDR3: CASSSTGGGETQYF. The CDR3 bases are TGTGCCAGCAGCTCCACAGGGGGCGGGGAGACCCAGTACTTC. The rearrangement joins TRBV11-2 to TRBJ2-5, with 9 bases that match TRBD1. There are 14 residues in the CDR3. The J segment lost 5 bases and the V segment lost 4 bases, leaving 5 bases of the junction unmatched. Germline CDR1 reads SGHAT; CDR2 reads FQNNGV. The whole variable domain, filled in from reference TRBV11-2 and TRBJ2-5, reads EAGVAQSPRYKIIEKRQSVAFWCNPISGHATLYWYQQILGQGPKLLIQFQNNGVVDDSQLPKDRFSAERLKGVDSTLKIQPAKLEDSAVYLCASSSTGGGETQYFGPGTRLLVL.

V is TRBV4-1 and J is TRBJ1-2; D is unresolved. The germline V gene has CDR1 MGHRA and CDR2 YSYEKL. This CDR3 contains 14 residues. V was pared by 0 bases and J by 7 bases, with 12 bases between. Written as DNA, the CDR3 is TGCGCCAGCAGCCAAGACCAAGCCAGCGGTGGCTACACCTTC. The encoded protein is CASSQDQASGGYTF.

The gene calls are TRBV4-1 and TRBJ2-3; D unclear. Germline V CDR1 and CDR2: MGHRA, YSYEKL. The CDR3 totals 12 residues. The V and J ends lost 1 base and 4 bases respectively, with 3 bases between them. CDR3 in amino acids: CASSQVADTQYF. The CDR3 DNA reads TGCGCCAGCAGCCAAGTGGCAGATACGCAGTATTTT.

Notes on this clone: A junction end diverges from the germline sequence, so it may reflect a read error. J is TRBJ2-1 and V is TRBV3-1 (or the pseudogene TRBV3-2), with 14 bases lining up with TRBD2. Germline V CDR1 and CDR2: LGHDT, YNNKEL (reference sequence). This CDR3 contains 16 residues. CDR3 in amino acids: CASSFGLAGGGNERFF. The CDR3 DNA follows: TGTGCCAGCAGCTTCGGACTAGCGGGGGGCGGTAATGAGCGGTTCTTC.

This clone was counted once. The chain couples TRBV28 to TRBJ2-3; D might be TRBD2 (5 bases). This CDR3 is built from 15 residues. V was trimmed by 3 bases and J by 2 bases, leaving 12 bases between them. The germline V gene encodes CDR1 MDHEN and CDR2 SYDVKM. In DNA, the CDR3 is TGTGCCAGCAGTTTCATCACTAGTTCCACAGATACGCAGTATTTT. It is translated as CASSFITSSTDTQYF.

The chain joins TRBV4-3 to TRBJ2-3; no clear D. CDR1 LGHNA and CDR2 YSLEER come from the germline V gene. The CDR3 has 15 amino acids. V was pared by 4 bases and J by 2 bases, with 13 bases between. CDR3 sequence reads: CASSRAVGITDTQYF. CDR3 sequence (DNA): TGCGCCAGCAGCCGCGCAGTGGGGATCACAGATACGCAGTATTTT.

This chain joins TRBV4-3 and TRBJ2-7, with a weak D call TRBD1 (5 bases). The CDR3 has 16 residues. Between the trimmed V and J ends, which lost 0 bases and 3 bases, there was a span of 15 bases. Germline-derived CDR1 and CDR2 are LGHNA and YSLEER. The chain's CDR3 is CASSQENTGFLYEQYF. The DNA of the CDR3 is TGCGCCAGCAGCCAAGAAAACACAGGTTTTCTCTACGAGCAGTACTTC.

This chain links TRBV3-1 (or the pseudogene TRBV3-2) with TRBJ2-7; D remains unclear. This CDR3 has 12 amino acids. The germline CDR1 and CDR2 sequences are LGHDT and YNNKEL (reference sequence). Trimming cost V 0 bases and J 3 bases, with 3 bases left between them. This CDR3 is CASSQDRYEQYF. For the CDR3, the DNA is TGTGCCAGCAGCCAAGATCGCTACGAGCAGTACTTC.

This clone appeared once. The chain joins TRBV4-3 to TRBJ2-3, with a weak D call TRBD2 (6 bases). Germline-derived CDR1 and CDR2 are LGHNA and YSLEER. The CDR3 consists of 17 residues. V was trimmed by 0 bases and J by 3 bases, leaving 16 bases between them. The CDR3 loop reads CASSQDHLWRGTDTQYF. The CDR3 coding sequence is TGCGCCAGCAGCCAAGATCATCTGTGGCGGGGAACAGATACGCAGTATTTT.

The chain is built from TRBV4-3 and TRBJ2-3; TRBD1 might be the D (5 bases). The CDR3 runs to 16 residues. CDR1 is LGHNA, CDR2 YSLEER, per germline. Trimming pared 1 base from V and 0 bases from J, leaving 11 bases between. CDR3 amino acids: CASSQGGHFSTDTQYF. CDR3 DNA sequence: TGCGCCAGCAGCCAAGGTGGACACTTTAGCACAGATACGCAGTATTTT.

This chain uses TRBV19 with TRBJ1-5, with D perhaps TRBD1 (5 bases). Trimming pared 8 bases from V and 3 bases from J, leaving 14 bases between. Germline CDR1 is LNHDA and CDR2 is SQIVND (reference sequence). The CDR3 consists of 14 residues. The CDR3: CASHKSGSNQPQHF. CDR3 DNA: TGTGCCAGTCATAAGTCAGGGTCCAATCAGCCCCAGCATTTT.

This clone was detected once. The chain employs TRBV5-6 and TRBJ2-7; D is possibly TRBD2 (5 bases). Trimming took 5 bases from V and 0 from J, leaving 12 bases between them. CDR1 and CDR2 (germline): SGHDT, YYEEEE. The CDR3 extends over 14 amino acids. Here the CDR3 reads CASRGSTLSYEQYF. CDR3 in DNA: TGTGCCAGCAGGGGGAGCACTCTCTCCTACGAGCAGTACTTC.

V and J are TRBV15 and TRBJ1-3, with D hard to call. The V and J ends lost 5 bases and 4 bases respectively, with 12 bases between them. The CDR3 is 14 residues long. The germline V gene encodes CDR1 LNHNV and CDR2 YYDKDF (reference sequence). The CDR3 sequence: CATSRPPTGNTIYF. In DNA, the CDR3 is TGTGCCACCAGCCGACCCCCTACAGGAAACACCATATATTTT.

The chain links TRBV4-1 to TRBJ2-1; D gene unclear. Trimming removed 2 bases at V and 8 bases at J, with 13 bases between. Looked up from germline, CDR1 is MGHRA and CDR2 is YSYEKL. The CDR3 is 14 amino acids. The DNA of the CDR3 is TGCGCCAGCAGCCAAACAAAAATCGCCGATGAGCAGTTCTTC. Residues: CASSQTKIADEQFF.

This rearrangement joins TRBV2 to TRBJ2-7; 15 bases are a match to TRBD2. Trimming at V came to 8 bases and at J to 6 bases, leaving 8 bases not matched to a gene. CDR3 length: 15 residues. Germline CDR1 and CDR2: SNHLY and FYNNEI. The CDR3 nucleotides are TGTGCCAGCGGGACTAGCGGGGGGACCTCGCGCGAGCAGTACTTC. The encoded protein is CASGTSGGTSREQYF.

Concerning this clone itself: A much bigger clone sits one base away, suggesting this may be a read error. This same CDR3 is encoded by further DNA sequences in the sample. The chain uses TRBV6-2 or TRBV6-3 and TRBJ2-7; D is undetermined. There are 11 residues in the CDR3. The germline V gene encodes CDR1 MNHEY and CDR2 SVGEGT. Trimming pared 4 bases from V and 2 bases from J, leaving 3 bases between. The CDR3 is CASSFTYEQYF. CDR3 coding DNA: TGTGCCAGCAGTTTCACCTACGAGCAGTACTTC.